These 15 T cell receptor beta chains were sequenced from one sample in a study of monozygotic twins with inflammatory bowel disease. With the 5' RACE reads reprocessed, TCRdb shows one record per CDR3 protein and no DNA. This repertoire includes 200,000 to 250,000 distinct CDR3 sequences. The sample consisted of blood. The receptor set was obtained from a human donor with ulcerative colitis or Crohn's disease, or a healthy co-twin of an affected twin (not recorded which).

The V call is TRBV29-1, the J call TRBJ1-1; TCRdb's D call of TRBD1 is untestable without DNA. The CDR3 extends over 13 amino acids. Germline CDR1 is SQVTM and CDR2 is ANQGSEA. CDR3 region: CSAPAQGFTEAFF.

The chain has TRBV7-2 and TRBJ2-4; TCRdb's D call of TRBD1 is untestable without DNA. The germline V gene encodes CDR1 SGHTA and CDR2 FQGNSA. This CDR3 has 13 amino acids. This CDR3 is CASSLAGGDVQYF.

V gene TRBV6-1 combines with J gene TRBJ2-1. This CDR3 region has 15 residues. From germline, CDR1 is MNHNS and CDR2 SASEGT. CDR3 residues: CASSERGTSYNEQFF.

This chain links TRBV19 with TRBJ2-5; the D gene TCRdb calls, TRBD1, cannot be checked with no DNA. The CDR3 covers 16 residues. The germline CDR1 and CDR2 sequences are LNHDA and SQIVND (reference sequence). This CDR3 is CASSRGAGSIMETQYF.

The chain combines TRBV5-1 with TRBJ1-1. The V gene's germline CDR1 is SGHRS and CDR2 YFSETQ. This CDR3 is built from 16 residues. The CDR3 is CASSLGIGGVNTEAFF.

This chain joins TRBV21-1 and TRBJ2-7. TRBV21-1 is termed a pseudogene. The CDR3 consists of 14 residues. The CDR3 loop is CASSSQKGLREQYF.

The chain combines TRBV6-1 with TRBJ2-2; TCRdb's D call, TRBD2, is unchecked because there is no DNA. CDR3 length: 15 residues. CDR1 and CDR2 from the germline V gene are MNHNS and SASEGT. CDR3: CASSRTSGRGGELFF.

The chain couples TRBV7-3 to TRBJ2-5; TCRdb lists TRBD1, though no DNA is available to test this call. Germline lookup yields CDR1 SGHTA and CDR2 FQGTGA. The CDR3 has 13 amino acids. CDR3 protein: CASSADSQETQYF.

The V gene is TRBV7-2, the J gene TRBJ1-2. CDR3 length: 18 residues. Germline V gives CDR1 SGHTA, CDR2 FQGNSA. The CDR3 here is CASSLVRQTHVSNYGYTF.

The rearrangement uses TRBV20-1 and TRBJ1-1; with no DNA, the TCRdb D assignment of TRBD1 cannot be verified. Looked up from germline, CDR1 is DFQATT and CDR2 is SNEGSKA (reference sequence). The CDR3 consists of 11 residues. The CDR3 spells CSASSGTEAFF.

The chain uses TRBV18 and TRBJ2-5; TCRdb outputs TRBD1, but without DNA this stays unchecked. CDR1 and CDR2 (germline): KGHSH, LQKENI. The CDR3 length is 15 residues. Here the CDR3 reads CASSPITGTEETQYF.

The chain is built from TRBV19 and TRBJ2-5; TCRdb returns TRBD1, unconfirmable since there is no DNA. The germline CDR1 and CDR2 sequences are LNHDA and SQIVND (reference sequence). The CDR3 is made up of 13 amino acids. The CDR3 is CASRRQGQETQYF.

V usage is TRBV5-1 and J usage is TRBJ2-7; as DNA is missing, the TRBD1 call by TCRdb cannot be tested. The germline CDR1 and CDR2 sequences are SGHRS and YFSETQ. The CDR3 length is 15 residues. The chain's CDR3 is CASSFGHPGTYEQYF. Together with reference TRBV5-1 and TRBJ2-7, the CDR3 gives the full variable domain: KAGVTQTPRYLIKTRGQQVTLSCSPISGHRSVSWYQQTPGQGLQFLFEYFSETQRNKGNFPGRFSGRQFSNSRSEMNVSTLELGDSALYLCASSFGHPGTYEQYFGPGTRLTVT.

This sequence joins TRBV5-1 and TRBJ1-1. The CDR3 loop spans 15 amino acids. Germline CDR1 is SGHRS and CDR2 is YFSETQ. The CDR3 loop reads CASSSGRPVGTEAFF.

This chain links TRBV20-1 with TRBJ2-1; the TCRdb call, TRBD2, lacks DNA for checking. The CDR3 has 16 residues. Germline CDR1 reads DFQATT; CDR2 reads SNEGSKA (reference sequence). The CDR3 here is CSAWTVAGGSYNEQFF.